This note documents a single TCR beta chain sequence. Antigen unknown. Generated by immunoSEQ multiplex PCR, the TCRdb table keeps only in-frame clones and is missing some. The sample holds 90,000 to 100,000 clones; roughly 89% are singletons and the top ten take over 0.7%. The CDR3 consists of 11 residues. V was cut by 3 bases and J by 3 bases, with 6 bases left in between. The germline V gene has CDR1 DFQATT and CDR2 SNEGSKA (reference sequence). This sample's time point: week 47, end of study. Vaccination used 300 ug of mutant IDH1 20-mer peptide per dose, with topical imiquimod. The entry originates in a study of a mutant IDH1 vaccine in newly diagnosed glioma. Study in general: Patients under treatment included roughly 60% males and approximately 38% females and had a mean age of approximately 40 years. Previous care, which was radiotherapy, temozolomide, or both, most often involved both. General study findings and limits: Immune responses induced by vaccination arose in under 95% of the patients.

The V call is TRBV20-1, the J call TRBJ2-7; unclear D gene. The source of this sequence is a woman between 50 and 59 years old with glioma. Specimen: PBMCs, collected from a glioma patient whose treatment included an IDH1 peptide vaccine. CDR3 DNA sequence: TGCAGTGCTAGCCCCATCTACGAGCAGTACTTC. Its translation: CSASPIYEQYF.